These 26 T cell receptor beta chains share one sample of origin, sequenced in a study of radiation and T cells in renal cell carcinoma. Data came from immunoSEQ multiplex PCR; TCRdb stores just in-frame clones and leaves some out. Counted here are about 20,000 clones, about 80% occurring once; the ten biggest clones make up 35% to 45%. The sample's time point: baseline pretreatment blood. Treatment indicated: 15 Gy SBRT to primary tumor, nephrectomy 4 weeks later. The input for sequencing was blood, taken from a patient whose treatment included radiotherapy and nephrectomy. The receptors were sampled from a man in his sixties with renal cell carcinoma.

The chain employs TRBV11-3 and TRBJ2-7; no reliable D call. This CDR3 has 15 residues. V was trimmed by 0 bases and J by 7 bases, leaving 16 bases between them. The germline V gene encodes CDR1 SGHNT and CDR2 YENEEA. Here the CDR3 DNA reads TGTGCCAGCAGCTTAGACTCCGGACCGCGGCAGGAGCAGTACTTC. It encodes CASSLDSGPRQEQYF.

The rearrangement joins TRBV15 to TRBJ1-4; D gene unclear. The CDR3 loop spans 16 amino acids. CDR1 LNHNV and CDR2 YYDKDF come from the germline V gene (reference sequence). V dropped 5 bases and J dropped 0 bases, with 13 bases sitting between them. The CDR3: CATSPAFWTTNEKLFF. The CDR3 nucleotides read TGTGCCACCAGCCCGGCCTTTTGGACAACTAATGAAAAACTGTTTTTT.

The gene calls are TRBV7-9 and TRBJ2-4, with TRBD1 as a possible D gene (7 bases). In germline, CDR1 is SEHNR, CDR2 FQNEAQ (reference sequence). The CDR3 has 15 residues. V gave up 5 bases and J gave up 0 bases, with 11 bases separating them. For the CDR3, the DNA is TGTGCCAGCAGCGCGGGACAGCCAGCCAAAAACATTCAGTACTTC. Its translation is CASSAGQPAKNIQYF.

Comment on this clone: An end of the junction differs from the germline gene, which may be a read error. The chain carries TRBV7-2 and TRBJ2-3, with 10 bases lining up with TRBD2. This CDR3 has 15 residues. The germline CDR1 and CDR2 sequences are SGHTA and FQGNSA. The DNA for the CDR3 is TGTGCCAGCAGCCTAGCGGGGGATAGCACAGATACGCAGTATTTT. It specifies CASSLAGDSTDTQYF.

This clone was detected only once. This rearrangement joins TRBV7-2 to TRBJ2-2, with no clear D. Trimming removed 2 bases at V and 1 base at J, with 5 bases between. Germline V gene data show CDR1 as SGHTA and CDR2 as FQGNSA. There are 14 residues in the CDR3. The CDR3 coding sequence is TGTGCCAGCAGCTTACCAAAGAACACCGGGGAGCTGTTTTTT. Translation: CASSLPKNTGELFF.

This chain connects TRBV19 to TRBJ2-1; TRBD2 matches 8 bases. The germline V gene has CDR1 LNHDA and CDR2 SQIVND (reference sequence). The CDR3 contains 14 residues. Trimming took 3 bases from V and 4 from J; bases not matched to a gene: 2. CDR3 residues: CASSIVAGYNEQFF. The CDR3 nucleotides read TGTGCCAGTAGTATTGTAGCGGGATACAATGAGCAGTTCTTC.

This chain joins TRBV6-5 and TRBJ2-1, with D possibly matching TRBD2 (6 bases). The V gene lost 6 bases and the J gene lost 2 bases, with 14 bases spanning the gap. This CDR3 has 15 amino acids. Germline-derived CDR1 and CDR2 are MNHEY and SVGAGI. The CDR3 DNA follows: TGTGCCAGCAGCCCTGGGATAGCGGCCTACAATGAGCAGTTCTTC. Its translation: CASSPGIAAYNEQFF.

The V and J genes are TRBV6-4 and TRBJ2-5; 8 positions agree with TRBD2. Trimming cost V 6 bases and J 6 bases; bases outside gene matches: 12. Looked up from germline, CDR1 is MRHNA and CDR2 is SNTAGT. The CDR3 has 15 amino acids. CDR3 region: CASSDTSGGGQTQYF. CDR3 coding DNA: TGTGCCAGCAGCGATACTAGCGGCGGGGGTCAGACCCAGTACTTC.

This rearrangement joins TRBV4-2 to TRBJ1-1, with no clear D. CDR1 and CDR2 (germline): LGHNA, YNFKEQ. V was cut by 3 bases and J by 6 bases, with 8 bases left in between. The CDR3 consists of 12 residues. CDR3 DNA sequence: TGTGCCAGCAGCCAGCCCTCCTCTGAAGCTTTCTTT. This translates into CASSQPSSEAFF.

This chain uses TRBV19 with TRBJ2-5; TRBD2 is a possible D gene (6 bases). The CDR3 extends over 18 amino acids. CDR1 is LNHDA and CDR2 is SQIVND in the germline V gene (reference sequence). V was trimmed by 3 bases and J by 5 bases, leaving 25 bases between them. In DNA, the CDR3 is TGTGCCAGTAGTATGGATCGATCTGGGGGGATGAGGGTCGAGACCCAGTACTTC. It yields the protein CASSMDRSGGMRVETQYF.

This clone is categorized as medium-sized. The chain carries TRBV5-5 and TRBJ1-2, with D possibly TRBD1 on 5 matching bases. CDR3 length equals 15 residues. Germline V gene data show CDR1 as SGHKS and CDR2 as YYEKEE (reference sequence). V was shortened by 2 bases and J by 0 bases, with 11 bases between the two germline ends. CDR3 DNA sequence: TGTGCCAGCAGCTTTAGAGGGGAACCTAACTATGGCTACACCTTC. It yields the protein CASSFRGEPNYGYTF. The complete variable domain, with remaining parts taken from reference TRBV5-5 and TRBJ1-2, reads DAGVTQSPTHLIKTRGQQVTLRCSPISGHKSVSWYQQVLGQGPQFIFQYYEKEERGRGNFPDRFSARQFPNYSSELNVNALLLGDSALYLCASSFRGEPNYGYTFGSGTRLTVV.

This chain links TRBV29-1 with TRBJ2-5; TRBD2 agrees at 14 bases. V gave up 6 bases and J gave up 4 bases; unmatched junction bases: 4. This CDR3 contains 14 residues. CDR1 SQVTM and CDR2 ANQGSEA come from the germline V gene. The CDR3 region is CSVRTSGRTETQYF. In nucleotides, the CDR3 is TGCAGCGTCAGGACTAGCGGGAGGACAGAGACCCAGTACTTC.

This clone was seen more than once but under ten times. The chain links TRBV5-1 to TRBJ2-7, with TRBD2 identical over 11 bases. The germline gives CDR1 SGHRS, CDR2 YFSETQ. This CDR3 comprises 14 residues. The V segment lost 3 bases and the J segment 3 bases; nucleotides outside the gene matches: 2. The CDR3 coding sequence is TGCGCCAGCAGCTCTAGCGGGAGGCTCTACGAGCAGTACTTC. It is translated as CASSSSGRLYEQYF.

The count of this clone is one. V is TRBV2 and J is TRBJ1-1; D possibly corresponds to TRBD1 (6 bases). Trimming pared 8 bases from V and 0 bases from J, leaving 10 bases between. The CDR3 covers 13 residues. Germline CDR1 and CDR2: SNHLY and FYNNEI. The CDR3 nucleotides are TGTGCCAGCCGTGGGGACATGAACACTGAAGCTTTCTTT. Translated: CASRGDMNTEAFF.

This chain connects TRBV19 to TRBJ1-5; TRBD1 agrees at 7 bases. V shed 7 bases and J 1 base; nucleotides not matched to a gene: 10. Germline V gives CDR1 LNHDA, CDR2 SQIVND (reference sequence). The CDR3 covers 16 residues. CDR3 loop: CASMVSGQISNQPQHF. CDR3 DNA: TGTGCCAGTATGGTGTCGGGACAGATAAGCAATCAGCCCCAGCATTTT.

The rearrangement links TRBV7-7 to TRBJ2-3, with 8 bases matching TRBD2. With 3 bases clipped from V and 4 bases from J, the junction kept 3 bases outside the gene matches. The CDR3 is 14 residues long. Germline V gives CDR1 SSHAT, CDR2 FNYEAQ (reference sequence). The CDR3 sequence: CASSFSGGADTQYF. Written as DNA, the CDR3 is TGTGCCAGCAGCTTCTCGGGGGGGGCAGATACGCAGTATTTT.

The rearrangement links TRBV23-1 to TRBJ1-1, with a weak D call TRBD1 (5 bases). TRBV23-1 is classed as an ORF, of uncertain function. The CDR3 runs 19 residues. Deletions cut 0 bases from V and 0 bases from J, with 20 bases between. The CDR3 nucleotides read TGCGCCAGCAGTCAATCGCCCCAAGCAGGGTATGGGATGAACACTGAAGCTTTCTTT. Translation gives CASSQSPQAGYGMNTEAFF.

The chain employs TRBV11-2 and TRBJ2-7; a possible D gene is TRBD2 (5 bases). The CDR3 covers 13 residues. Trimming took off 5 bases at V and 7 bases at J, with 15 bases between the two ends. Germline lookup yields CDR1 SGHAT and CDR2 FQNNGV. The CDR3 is CASSPAVWGEQYF. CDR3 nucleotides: TGTGCCAGCAGCCCAGCGGTTTGGGGTGAGCAGTACTTC.

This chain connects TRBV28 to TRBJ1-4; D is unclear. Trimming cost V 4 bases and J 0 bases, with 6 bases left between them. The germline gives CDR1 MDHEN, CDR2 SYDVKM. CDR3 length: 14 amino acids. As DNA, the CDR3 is TGTGCCAGCAGTTCCCACGCAACTAATGAAAAACTGTTTTTT. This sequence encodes CASSSHATNEKLFF.

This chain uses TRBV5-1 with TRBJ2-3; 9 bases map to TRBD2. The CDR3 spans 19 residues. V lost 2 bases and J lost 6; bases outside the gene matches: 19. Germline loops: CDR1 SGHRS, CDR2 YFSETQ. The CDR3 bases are TGCGCCAGCAGCTTTGATCGACTAGCGGCCCTATCCCTAAGGGATACGCAGTATTTT. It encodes CASSFDRLAALSLRDTQYF.

The CDR3 here is CASSSLAGGREDEQFF. As DNA, the CDR3 is TGTGCCAGCAGTTCCCTAGCGGGAGGGCGGGAAGATGAGCAGTTCTTC. The J gene is TRBJ2-1, the V gene TRBV6-5; 12 positions match TRBD2. Germline lookup yields CDR1 MNHEY and CDR2 SVGAGI. The CDR3 runs 16 residues. After removal of 4 bases from V and 8 bases from J, the junction contained 9 bases not matched to a gene.

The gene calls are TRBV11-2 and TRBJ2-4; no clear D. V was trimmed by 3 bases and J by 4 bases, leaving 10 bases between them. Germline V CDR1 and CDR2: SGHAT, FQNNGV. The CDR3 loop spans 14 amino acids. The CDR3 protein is CASSFRLGKNIQYF. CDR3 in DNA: TGTGCCAGCAGCTTTCGGCTTGGTAAAAACATTCAGTACTTC.

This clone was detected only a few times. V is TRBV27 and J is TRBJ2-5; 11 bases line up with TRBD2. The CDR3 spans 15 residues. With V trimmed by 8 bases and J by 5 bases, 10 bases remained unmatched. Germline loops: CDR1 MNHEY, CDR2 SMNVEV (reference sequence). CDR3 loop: CASHGSGRGEETQYF. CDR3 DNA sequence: TGTGCCAGCCATGGTAGCGGGAGGGGGGAGGAGACCCAGTACTTC.

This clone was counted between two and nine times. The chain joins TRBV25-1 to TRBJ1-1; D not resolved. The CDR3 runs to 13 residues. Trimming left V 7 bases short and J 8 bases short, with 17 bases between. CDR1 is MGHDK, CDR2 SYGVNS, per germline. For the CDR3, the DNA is TGTGCCAGCACCCGCGGGTCTGAAGTCGAAGCTTTCTTT. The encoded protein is CASTRGSEVEAFF.

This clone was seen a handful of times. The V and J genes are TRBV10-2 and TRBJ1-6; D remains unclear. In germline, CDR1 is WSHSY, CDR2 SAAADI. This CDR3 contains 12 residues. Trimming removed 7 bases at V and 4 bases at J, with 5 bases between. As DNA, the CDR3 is TGCGCCAGCATAGGGTATAATTCACCCCTCCACTTT. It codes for CASIGYNSPLHF.

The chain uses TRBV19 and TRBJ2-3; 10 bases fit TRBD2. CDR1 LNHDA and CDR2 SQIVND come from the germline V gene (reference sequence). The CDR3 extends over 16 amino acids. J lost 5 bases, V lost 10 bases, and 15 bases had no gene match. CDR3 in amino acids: CATAGGSGRAQDTQYF. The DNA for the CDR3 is TGTGCCACCGCGGGGGGGAGCGGGAGGGCCCAAGATACGCAGTATTTT. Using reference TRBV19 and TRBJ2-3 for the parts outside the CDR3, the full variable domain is DGGITQSPKYLFRKEGQNVTLSCEQNLNHDAMYWYRQDPGQGLRLIYYSQIVNDFQKGDIAEGYSVSREKKESFPLTVTSAQKNPTAFYLCATAGGSGRAQDTQYFGPGTRLTVL.